A selection of T cell receptor beta chains follows, all from one sample in a study of T-cell reconstitution after alpha-beta-depleted transplantation in children. TCRdb re-called the PCR reads through MiXCR, storing one row per CDR3 protein. Here the sample spans roughly 300,000 distinct CDR3 sequences, approximately 9.6% being singletons. This specimen was PBMCs from the stem cell graft donor, taken from the stem cell graft. The source of these receptors is a human donor who donated a stem cell graft to a child with SCID. The CDR3 runs from the conserved cysteine through the conserved F or W. A D gene is named only where the DNA matches it firmly. Some rows mark clone size as missing; the rest say once, few, many or name a class of expanded clone.

d_gene | abundance | j_gene | v_gene | CDR3nt | CDR3aa
TRBD1 | few | TRBJ2-7 | TRBV12-3/TRBV12-4 | TGTGCCAGCAGTTTAGCGAAGGGGGCGACGCTCTACGAGCAGTACTTC | CASSLAKGATLYEQYF
TRBD1 | many | TRBJ1-6 | TRBV7-8 | TGTGCCAGCAGCTTGGACAGGGTTAATTCACCCCTCCACTTT | CASSLDRVNSPLHF
. | . | TRBJ2-2 | TRBV6-1 | TGTGCCAGTTTAACGGGACAAACAACCGGGGAGCTGTTTTTT | CASLTGQTTGELFF
. | few | TRBJ1-1 | TRBV5-1 | TGCGCCAGCAGCTTATATACCGACGGTTTCGGTGAAGCTTTCTTT | CASSLYTDGFGEAFF
. | many | TRBJ2-3 | TRBV5-5 | TGTGCCAGCAGCTTTGGGCGGGGTACACTCACAGATACGCAGTATTTT | CASSFGRGTLTDTQYF
. | . | TRBJ1-5 | TRBV5-5 | TGTGCCAGCAGCTTGCTCGGGGATAGCAATCAGCCCCAGCATTTT | CASSLLGDSNQPQHF
. | . | TRBJ1-2 | TRBV5-1 | TGCGCCAGCAGCCCTCTGAATGGGCGCTATGGCTACACCTTC | CASSPLNGRYGYTF
. | many | TRBJ2-5 | TRBV11-2 | TGTGCCAGCAGCTCCGGGGAGACCCAGTACTTC | CASSSGETQYF
. | many | TRBJ2-2 | TRBV29-1 | TGCAGCGTTGAAGATCATAGTATTGGAGTTTCCGGGGAGCTGTTTTTT | CSVEDHSIGVSGELFF
. | many | TRBJ1-1 | TRBV29-1 | TGCAGCGCCCAGGGCGCTTTCTTT | CSAQGAFF
. | many | TRBJ2-7 | TRBV12-3/TRBV12-4 | TGTGCCAGCAGGGTGGACACCTCCTACGAGCAGTACTTC | CASRVDTSYEQYF
. | . | TRBJ1-2 | TRBV4-1 | TGCGCCAGCAAAGACGGCTATGGCTACACCTTC | CASKDGYGYTF
. | many | TRBJ1-2 | TRBV3-1 | TGTGCCAGCAGCCCCCCGTTCGTTGACTATGGCTACACCTTC | CASSPPFVDYGYTF
TRBD1 | few | TRBJ1-2 | TRBV7-9 | TGTGCCAGCAGCTCCACAGGGGCGAATAACTATGGCTACACCTTC | CASSSTGANNYGYTF
. | few | TRBJ2-7 | TRBV9 | TGTGCCAGCAGCGTCCAGGACAGCCCCTACGAGCAGTACTTC | CASSVQDSPYEQYF
. | . | TRBJ2-1 | TRBV21-1 | TGTGCCAGCAGCAAACGACTAGAGCAGTTCTTC | CASSKRLEQFF
TRBD1 | many | TRBJ2-5 | TRBV7-9 | TGTGCCAGCAGCCCGACAGGGGGCAAGACCCAGTACTTC | CASSPTGGKTQYF
TRBD1 | few | TRBJ1-1 | TRBV2 | TGTGCCAGCAGAGTAACAGGGGGTTCCACTGAAGCTTTCTTT | CASRVTGGSTEAFF
. | few | TRBJ1-6 | TRBV11-2 | TGTGCCAGCAGCTTTTCCCTGCGGGATTCACCCCTCCACTTT | CASSFSLRDSPLHF
TRBD1 | few | TRBJ2-1 | TRBV12-3/TRBV12-4 | TGTGCCAGCAGTTCGACACGACAGGGGGCTTTCAATGAGCAGTTCTTC | CASSSTRQGAFNEQFF
TRBD2 | . | TRBJ2-1 | TRBV7-2 | TGTGCCAGCAGCTTAACGGCGGGGAGGGGCAATGAGCAGTTCTTC | CASSLTAGRGNEQFF
. | . | TRBJ2-2 | TRBV12-3/TRBV12-4 | TGTGCCAGCAGTCTCCAAACAGGGATGGCTACCGGGGAGCTGTTTTTT | CASSLQTGMATGELFF
. | . | TRBJ2-3 | TRBV5-1 | TGCGCCAGCAGTCCCGTGGGAACAGGCACAGATACGCAGTATTTT | CASSPVGTGTDTQYF
. | many | TRBJ2-7 | TRBV19 | TGTGCCAGTGGTCAGGGAGACTACGAGCAGTACTTC | CASGQGDYEQYF
. | . | TRBJ2-5 | TRBV4-1 | TGCGCCAGCAGCCAAGTTGGGGAAGAGACCCAGTACTTC | CASSQVGEETQYF
. | . | TRBJ2-2 | TRBV15 | TGTGCCACCAGCACAGGGAACACCGGGGAGCTGTTTTTT | CATSTGNTGELFF
. | . | TRBJ2-3 | TRBV12-3/TRBV12-4 | TGTGCCACCGGGACTGATACAGATACGCAGTATTTT | CATGTDTDTQYF
TRBD2 | few | TRBJ2-1 | TRBV9 | TGTGCCAGCAGCGTATCTAGCGGGGCCTACAATGAGCAGTTCTTC | CASSVSSGAYNEQFF
. | many | TRBJ2-3 | TRBV11-2 | TGTGCCAGCAGCTTATGGGCCTCAACAGATACGCAGTATTTT | CASSLWASTDTQYF
. | few | TRBJ2-3 | TRBV6-1 | TGTGCCAGCAGTGAGACAAATTCTGGGGCAGCATGGATCACGCAGTATTTT | CASSETNSGAAWITQYF
. | many | TRBJ1-1 | TRBV5-1 | TGCGCCAGCGGCGACGGGGGGAGAGCCACTGAAGCTTTCTTT | CASGDGGRATEAFF
. | . | TRBJ2-7 | TRBV20-1 | TGCAGTGCTGAAGTGCCGGCAGCCCTCGTGGAAGAGCAGTACTTC | CSAEVPAALVEEQYF
TRBD2 | many | TRBJ2-2 | TRBV9 | TGTGCCAGCAGCTCCAACGGGAGGGCGGCCGGGGAGCTGTTTTTT | CASSSNGRAAGELFF